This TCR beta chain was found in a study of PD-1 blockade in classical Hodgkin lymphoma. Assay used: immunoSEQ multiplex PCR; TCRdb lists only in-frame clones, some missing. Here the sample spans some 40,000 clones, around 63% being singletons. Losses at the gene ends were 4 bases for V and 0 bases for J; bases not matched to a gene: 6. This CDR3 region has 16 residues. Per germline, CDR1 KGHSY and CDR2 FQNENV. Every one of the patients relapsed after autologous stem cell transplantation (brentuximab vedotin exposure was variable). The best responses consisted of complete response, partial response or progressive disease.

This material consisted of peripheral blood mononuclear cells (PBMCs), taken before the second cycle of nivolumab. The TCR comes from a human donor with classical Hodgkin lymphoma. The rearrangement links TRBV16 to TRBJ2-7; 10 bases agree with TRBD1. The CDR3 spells CASSRGDRGSSYEQYF. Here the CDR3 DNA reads TGTGCCAGCAGCCGGGGGGACAGGGGTAGCTCCTACGAGCAGTACTTC.